A single TCR beta chain is shown here with its context. The sample originates from a study of blood T cell repertoires in COVID-19. Study-wide background: Both acute and convalescent COVID-19 samples were obtained from the United States, Italy and Spain. The analysed material was cDNA or gDNA that came from T cells, B-cell-depleted T cells, or PBMCs.

The table came from immunoSEQ multiplex PCR; TCRdb's copy has only in-frame clones and leaves some out. The table has around 210,000 clones, roughly 82% seen once; the top ten hold over 10%. Germline-derived CDR1 and CDR2 are MNHEY and SMNVEV (reference sequence). Trimming stripped 4 bases from V and 2 bases from J, with 12 bases between. The CDR3 extends over 14 amino acids. This sequence was found in a human donor in a cohort sampled during active COVID-19. The V and J genes are TRBV27 and TRBJ2-7; tentatively, D is TRBD2 (5 bases). Sequencing was done on a sample of peripheral blood. As DNA, the CDR3 is TGTGCCAGCAGTTCTGGACTGGTCACCTACGAGCAGTACTTC. Translated: CASSSGLVTYEQYF.